The 3 T cell receptor beta chains below all came from one sample that was sequenced in a study of OX40 agonist ivuxolimab in advanced cancers. The library relied on the immunoSEQ multiplex PCR assay. TCRdb mirrors the immuneACCESS table, restricted to in-frame sequences. Some clones are absent from its copies; in checked studies, under half trace to an unresolved V gene, and the reason for the others is unknown. The sample table holds 89,000 or so clones, of which about 90% were seen once. The top ten constitute roughly 8.9% of the sample. Here the sequenced sample was CD4+ or CD8+ T cells sorted from blood, taken in a trial of the OX40 agonist ivuxolimab. All receptors derive from an adult with an advanced solid tumor such as melanoma, head and neck, liver or kidney cancer.

This clone occurred a few times. The chain links TRBV27 to TRBJ1-5; tentative D call: TRBD1 (5 bases). Germline V gene sequence: CDR1 MNHEY, CDR2 SMNVEV (reference sequence). The CDR3 contains 16 residues. The V end was cut by 5 bases, the J end by 7 bases, with 21 bases between. The CDR3 loop reads CASSPTPVRWGQPQHF. CDR3 bases: TGTGCCAGCAGTCCTACCCCCGTCCGGTGGGGGCAGCCCCAGCATTTT.

This clone was recorded a few times. The rearrangement links TRBV30 to TRBJ1-1, with D unclear. V was trimmed by 0 bases and J by 1 base, leaving 3 bases between them. Germline assignment: CDR1 GTSNPN and CDR2 SVGIG (reference sequence). The CDR3 spans 12 residues. The CDR3 spells CAWSVSNTEAFF. Here the CDR3 DNA reads TGTGCCTGGAGTGTATCGAACACTGAAGCTTTCTTT.

The chain has TRBV13 and TRBJ2-1; the match to TRBD2 covers 7 bases. Per germline, CDR1 PRHDT and CDR2 FYEKMQ (reference sequence). V was clipped by 5 bases and J by 8 bases; unmatched bases: 15. This CDR3 has 16 amino acids. The CDR3 nucleotides are TGTGCCAGCAGCCGAGCTATTAGCGGGTTTGGCGATGAGCAGTTCTTC. Translation: CASSRAISGFGDEQFF.